The 13 T cell receptor beta chains in this list originate from one sample, sequenced in a study of shared clonotypes between healthy human individuals. Produced via immunoSEQ multiplex PCR; TCRdb's table is partial and in-frame only. The sample lists more than 2 million clones, roughly 96% seen once, with about 0.13% in the top ten. The source material was naive CD4+ T cells sorted from blood. Subset described: CD45RA+ positively selected. The receptors derive from a man younger than 35 in good health.

The rearrangement uses TRBV25-1 and TRBJ2-2, with D unclear. The germline gives CDR1 MGHDK, CDR2 SYGVNS. The CDR3 totals 15 residues. The V gene lost 2 bases and the J gene lost 1 base, with 8 bases spanning the gap. The CDR3 sequence is CASSERLLNTGELFF. Here the CDR3 DNA reads TGTGCCAGCAGTGAACGGTTACTGAACACCGGGGAGCTGTTTTTT.

The chain is built from TRBV9 and TRBJ2-1; D tentatively reads TRBD1 or TRBD2 (5 bases each). V lost 0 bases and J lost 9, with 16 bases in between. The CDR3 contains 15 residues. The germline V gene has CDR1 SGDLS and CDR2 YYNGEE. The CDR3 coding sequence is TGTGCCAGCAGCGTAGGCGGCCACCTTGGGGGTGAGCAGTTCTTC. It translates to CASSVGGHLGGEQFF.

The gene calls are TRBV25-1 and TRBJ1-5; 9 bases map to TRBD1. V was pared by 5 bases and J by 7 bases, with 6 bases of the junction left unmatched. The CDR3 runs to 14 residues. From germline, CDR1 is MGHDK and CDR2 SYGVNS. The CDR3 bases are TGTGCCAGCAGTAATACAGGGGGCGGGCAGCCCCAGCATTTT. Amino acids: CASSNTGGGQPQHF. Full variable domain (remainder filled in from reference TRBV25-1 and TRBJ1-5): EADIYQTPRYLVIGTGKKITLECSQTMGHDKMYWYQQDPGMELHLIHYSYGVNSTEKGDLSSESTVSRIRTEHFPLTLESARPSHTSQYLCASSNTGGGQPQHFGDGTRLSIL.

V gene TRBV19 combines with J gene TRBJ1-2, with 8 bases lining up with TRBD1. J was trimmed by 4 bases and V by 8 bases; bases with no gene match: 12. CDR3 length: 15 amino acids. Germline loops: CDR1 LNHDA, CDR2 SQIVND (reference sequence). The CDR3 region is CASSPGGTAPYGYTF. CDR3 DNA sequence: TGTGCCAGTTCCCCAGGGGGCACCGCTCCCTATGGCTACACCTTC. Full variable domain (outside the CDR3, taken from reference TRBV19 and TRBJ1-2): DGGITQSPKYLFRKEGQNVTLSCEQNLNHDAMYWYRQDPGQGLRLIYYSQIVNDFQKGDIAEGYSVSREKKESFPLTVTSAQKNPTAFYLCASSPGGTAPYGYTFGSGTRLTVV.

The chain is built from TRBV29-1 and TRBJ2-7, with 13 bases lining up with TRBD2. The CDR3 totals 16 residues. V shed 1 base, J shed 3 bases, and the junction held 6 bases outside the gene matches. Germline V lookup: CDR1 SQVTM, CDR2 ANQGSEA. CDR3 residues: CSVEGGTSGVLYEQYF. CDR3 bases: TGCAGCGTTGAAGGGGGGACTAGCGGGGTCCTCTACGAGCAGTACTTC.

This chain links TRBV10-3 with TRBJ1-1; no reliable D call. CDR3 length equals 13 residues. Germline values: CDR1 ENHRY, CDR2 SYGVKD. The V and J ends lost 6 bases and 6 bases respectively, with 14 bases between them. In DNA form, the CDR3 reads TGTGCCATCAGGGACGACCCGGGATCTGAAGCTTTCTTT. As protein: CAIRDDPGSEAFF.

J is TRBJ1-3 and V is TRBV19; D gene unclear. The ends were cut back, 4 bases at V and 0 bases at J, with 10 bases in the middle. The V gene's germline CDR1 is LNHDA and CDR2 SQIVND (reference sequence). The CDR3 is 15 residues long. CDR3 coding DNA: TGTGCCAGTAGTAGGAGGGAAGTCTCTGGAAACACCATATATTTT. This codes for CASSRREVSGNTIYF.

This sequence joins TRBV5-6 and TRBJ2-7, with D hard to call. V was trimmed by 2 bases and J by 6 bases, leaving 6 bases between them. Germline loops: CDR1 SGHDT, CDR2 YYEEEE. This CDR3 has 11 amino acids. CDR3 coding DNA: TGTGCCAGCAGCTTCCAGACCGAGCAGTACTTC. Its translation is CASSFQTEQYF.

J is TRBJ2-7 and V is TRBV7-2, with no clear D. Trimming pared 5 bases from V and 1 base from J, leaving 12 bases between. This CDR3 region has 14 residues. Germline loops: CDR1 SGHTA, CDR2 FQGNSA. CDR3 in amino acids: CASSEDAGSYEQYF. Written as DNA, the CDR3 is TGTGCCAGCAGCGAGGACGCCGGATCCTACGAGCAGTACTTC.

The chain links TRBV27 to TRBJ2-3; D remains unclear. The CDR3 has 13 amino acids. V was pared by 2 bases and J by 5 bases, with 8 bases between. The V gene's germline CDR1 is MNHEY and CDR2 SMNVEV (reference sequence). The DNA of the CDR3 is TGTGCCAGCAGTTTAGGTCCCCTAGATACGCAGTATTTT. This gives the protein CASSLGPLDTQYF.

Comments on this clone: The same CDR3 is also encoded by other DNA sequences in this sample. In DNA form, the CDR3 reads TGTGCCAGTAGTATTGTAGGGGGCAATCAGCCCCAGCATTTT. Translation gives CASSIVGGNQPQHF. V is TRBV19 and J is TRBJ1-5, with D possibly being TRBD1 (5 bases). The CDR3 has 14 amino acids. Germline V gives CDR1 LNHDA, CDR2 SQIVND (reference sequence). Trimming stripped 3 bases from V and 2 bases from J, with 8 bases between.

The chain employs TRBV27 and TRBJ2-7; 10 positions agree with TRBD1. The J segment lost 5 bases and the V segment lost 1 base, leaving 2 bases of the junction unmatched. Germline V gene sequence: CDR1 MNHEY, CDR2 SMNVEV (reference sequence). The CDR3 loop spans 14 amino acids. The CDR3 is CASSLWDRGDEQYF. For the CDR3, the DNA is TGTGCCAGCAGTTTATGGGACAGGGGCGACGAGCAGTACTTC.

The chain uses TRBV5-8 and TRBJ1-5; D might be TRBD1 (5 bases). The length of the CDR3 is 15 residues. V was shortened by 3 bases and J by 2 bases, with 12 bases between the two germline ends. Germline V gene lookup returns CDR1 SGHTS and CDR2 YDEGEE. This CDR3 reads CASSWGSGGNQPQHF. For the CDR3, the DNA is TGTGCCAGCAGCTGGGGGTCCGGGGGCAATCAGCCCCAGCATTTT. The full variable domain, rest sourced from reference TRBV5-8 and TRBJ1-5, is EAGVTQSPTHLIKTRGQQATLRCSPISGHTSVYWYQQALGLGLQFLLWYDEGEERNRGNFPPRFSGRQFPNYSSELNVNALELEDSALYLCASSWGSGGNQPQHFGDGTRLSIL.